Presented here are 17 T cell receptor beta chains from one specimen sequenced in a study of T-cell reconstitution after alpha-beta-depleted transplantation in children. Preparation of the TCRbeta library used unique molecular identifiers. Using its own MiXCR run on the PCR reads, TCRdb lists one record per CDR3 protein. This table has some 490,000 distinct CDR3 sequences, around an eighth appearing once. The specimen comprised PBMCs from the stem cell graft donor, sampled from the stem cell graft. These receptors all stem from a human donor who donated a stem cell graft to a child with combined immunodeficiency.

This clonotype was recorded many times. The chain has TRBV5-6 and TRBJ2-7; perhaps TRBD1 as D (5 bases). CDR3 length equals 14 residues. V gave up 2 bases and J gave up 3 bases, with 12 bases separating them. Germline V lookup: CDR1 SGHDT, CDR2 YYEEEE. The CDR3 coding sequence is TGTGCCAGCAGCTTCCCCAGGGTATACTACGAGCAGTACTTC. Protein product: CASSFPRVYYEQYF.

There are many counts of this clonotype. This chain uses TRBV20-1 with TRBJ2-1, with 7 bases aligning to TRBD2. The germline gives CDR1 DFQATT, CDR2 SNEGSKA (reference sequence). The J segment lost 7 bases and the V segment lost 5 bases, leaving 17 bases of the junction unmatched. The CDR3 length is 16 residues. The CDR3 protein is CSAPPDSGLHGNEQFF. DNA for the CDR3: TGCAGTGCTCCCCCAGATAGCGGGCTCCACGGGAATGAGCAGTTCTTC.

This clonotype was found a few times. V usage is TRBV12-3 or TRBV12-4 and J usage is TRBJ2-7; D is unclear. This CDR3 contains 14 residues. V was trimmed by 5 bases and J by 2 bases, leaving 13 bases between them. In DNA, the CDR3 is TGTGCCAGCAGTAGCCCGACACGAACCTACGAGCAGTACTTC. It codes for CASSSPTRTYEQYF.

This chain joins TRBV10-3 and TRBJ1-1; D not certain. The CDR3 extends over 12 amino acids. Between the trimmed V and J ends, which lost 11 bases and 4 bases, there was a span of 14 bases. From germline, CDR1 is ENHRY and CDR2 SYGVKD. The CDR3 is CAAGPTGTEAFF. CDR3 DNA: TGTGCCGCGGGCCCGACCGGCACTGAAGCTTTCTTT.

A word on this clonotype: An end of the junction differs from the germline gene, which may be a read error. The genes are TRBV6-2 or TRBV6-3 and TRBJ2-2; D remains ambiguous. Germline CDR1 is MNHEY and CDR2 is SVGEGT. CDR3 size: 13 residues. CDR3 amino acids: CTSSPVGTGELFF. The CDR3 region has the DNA TGTACCAGCAGCCCCGTAGGCACCGGGGAGCTGTTTTTT.

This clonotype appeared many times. DNA for the CDR3: TGCGCCAGCAGCTCCCTAGCGGGAGATACGCAGTATTTT. The encoded protein is CASSSLAGDTQYF. The chain carries TRBV5-1 and TRBJ2-3; TRBD2 agrees at 8 bases. V dropped 3 bases and J dropped 5; count of bases not matched to a gene: 2. This CDR3 comprises 13 residues. Germline V CDR1 and CDR2: SGHRS, YFSETQ. The full variable domain, with the rest looked up from reference TRBV5-1 and TRBJ2-3, is KAGVTQTPRYLIKTRGQQVTLSCSPISGHRSVSWYQQTPGQGLQFLFEYFSETQRNKGNFPGRFSGRQFSNSRSEMNVSTLELGDSALYLCASSSLAGDTQYFGPGTRLTVL.

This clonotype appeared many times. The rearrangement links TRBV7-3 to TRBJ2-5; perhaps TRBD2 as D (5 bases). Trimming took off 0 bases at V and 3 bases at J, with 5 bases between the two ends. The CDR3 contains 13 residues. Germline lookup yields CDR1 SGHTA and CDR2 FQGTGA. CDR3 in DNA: TGTGCCAGCAGCTTAACGCGGGAAGAGACCCAGTACTTC. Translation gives CASSLTREETQYF.

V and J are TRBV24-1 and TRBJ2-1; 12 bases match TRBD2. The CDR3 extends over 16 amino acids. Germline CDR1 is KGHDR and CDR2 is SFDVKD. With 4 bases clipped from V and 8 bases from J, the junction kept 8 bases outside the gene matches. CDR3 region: CATSDRRTSGKDEQFF. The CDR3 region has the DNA TGTGCCACCAGTGACCGTAGGACTAGCGGGAAGGATGAGCAGTTCTTC.

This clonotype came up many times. CDR3 DNA sequence: TGCAGTGCTTCAGGACTAGCGGGATCAGGCCCAGATACGCAGTATTTT. The encoded protein is CSASGLAGSGPDTQYF. The chain employs TRBV20-1 and TRBJ2-3; 12 bases line up with TRBD2. Germline CDR1 and CDR2: DFQATT and SNEGSKA (reference sequence). V was clipped by 5 bases and J by 4 bases; unmatched bases: 10. The CDR3 sequence is 16 residues long.

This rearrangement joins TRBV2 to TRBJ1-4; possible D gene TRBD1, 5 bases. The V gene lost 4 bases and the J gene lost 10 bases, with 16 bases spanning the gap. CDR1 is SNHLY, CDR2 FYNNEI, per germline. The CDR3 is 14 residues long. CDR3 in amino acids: CASSVRQGWGKLFF. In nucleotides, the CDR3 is TGTGCCAGCAGTGTGCGGCAGGGCTGGGGAAAACTGTTTTTT.

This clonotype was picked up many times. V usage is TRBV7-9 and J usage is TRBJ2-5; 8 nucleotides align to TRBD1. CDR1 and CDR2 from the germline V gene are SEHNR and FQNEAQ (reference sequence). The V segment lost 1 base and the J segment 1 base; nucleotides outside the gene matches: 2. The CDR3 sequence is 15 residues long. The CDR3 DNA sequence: TGTGCCAGCAGCTTAGGCGGACAGGGCCAAGAGACCCAGTACTTC. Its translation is CASSLGGQGQETQYF. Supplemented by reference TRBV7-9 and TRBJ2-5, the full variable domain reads DTGVSQNPRHKITKRGQNVTFRCDPISEHNRLYWYRQTLGQGPEFLTYFQNEAQLEKSRLLSDRFSAERPKGSFSTLEIQRTEQGDSAMYLCASSLGGQGQETQYFGPGTRLLVL.

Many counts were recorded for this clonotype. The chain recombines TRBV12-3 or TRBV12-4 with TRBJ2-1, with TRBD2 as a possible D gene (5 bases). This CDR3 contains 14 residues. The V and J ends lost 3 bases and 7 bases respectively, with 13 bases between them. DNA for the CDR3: TGTGCCAGCAGTTTGAGCGGACTTCCAAATGAGCAGTTCTTC. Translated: CASSLSGLPNEQFF.

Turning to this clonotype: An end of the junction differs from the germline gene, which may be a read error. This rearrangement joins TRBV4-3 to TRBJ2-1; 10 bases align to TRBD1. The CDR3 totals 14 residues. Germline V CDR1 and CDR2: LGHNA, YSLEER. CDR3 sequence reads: CASSPRDRGPSKVF. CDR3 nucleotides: TGCGCCAGCAGCCCCCGGGACAGGGGCCCCTCCAAGGTCTTC.

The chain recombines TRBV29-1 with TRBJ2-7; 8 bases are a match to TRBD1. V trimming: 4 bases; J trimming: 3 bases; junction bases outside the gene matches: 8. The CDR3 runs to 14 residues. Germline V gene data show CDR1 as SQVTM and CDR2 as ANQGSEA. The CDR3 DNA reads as TGCAGCGTTGGGCTACGACAGGGGCGCTACGAGCAGTACTTC. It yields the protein CSVGLRQGRYEQYF.

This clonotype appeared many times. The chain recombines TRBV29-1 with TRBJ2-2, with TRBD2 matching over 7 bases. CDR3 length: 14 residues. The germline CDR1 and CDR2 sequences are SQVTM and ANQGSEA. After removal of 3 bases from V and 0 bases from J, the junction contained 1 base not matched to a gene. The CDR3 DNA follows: TGCAGCGTTGAGACTAGCACGAACACCGGGGAGCTGTTTTTT. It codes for CSVETSTNTGELFF.

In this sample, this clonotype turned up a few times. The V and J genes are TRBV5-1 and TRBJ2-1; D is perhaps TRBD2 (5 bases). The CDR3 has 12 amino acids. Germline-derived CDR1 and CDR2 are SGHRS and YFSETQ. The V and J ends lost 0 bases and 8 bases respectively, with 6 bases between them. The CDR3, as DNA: TGCGCCAGCAGCTTGGACGGGGATGAGCAGTTCTTC. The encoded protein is CASSLDGDEQFF.

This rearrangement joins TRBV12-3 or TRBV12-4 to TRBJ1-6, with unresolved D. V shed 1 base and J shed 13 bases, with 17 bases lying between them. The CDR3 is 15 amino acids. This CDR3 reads CASSLVGRIGVPLHF. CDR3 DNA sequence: TGTGCCAGCAGTTTAGTGGGTCGGATTGGGGTGCCCCTCCACTTT.